What follows are 8 T cell receptor beta chains derived from one specimen sequenced in a study of blood T cell repertoires in COVID-19. Clones were read by immunoSEQ multiplex PCR, and TCRdb kept only the in-frame ones, dropping some. This table holds approximately 54,000 clones, around 84% found once. Material for sequencing was peripheral blood. Every receptor here comes from a man older than 75 with active COVID-19.

This clone was seen just once. V is TRBV18 and J is TRBJ2-1; a weak D match, TRBD1 (6 bases). With 3 bases removed from V and 4 bases from J, the gap between germline ends came to 13 bases. The CDR3 loop spans 15 amino acids. Per germline, CDR1 KGHSH and CDR2 LQKENI. This CDR3 is CASSPWDNQYNEQFF. The CDR3 DNA sequence: TGTGCCAGCTCACCCTGGGACAACCAGTACAATGAGCAGTTCTTC.

This chain uses TRBV3-1 (or the pseudogene TRBV3-2) with TRBJ1-6, with D tentatively TRBD1 (5 bases). Deletions cut 6 bases from V and 0 bases from J, with 12 bases between. The CDR3 extends over 16 amino acids. From germline, CDR1 is LGHDT and CDR2 YNNKEL (reference sequence). The CDR3 bases are TGTGCCAGCAGGGGGCGGATCCGCTCCTATAATTCACCCCTCCACTTT. It yields the protein CASRGRIRSYNSPLHF.

In DNA, the CDR3 is TGTGCCAGCAACTCAGGGGGCCTTTACGAGCAGTACTTC. Encoded protein: CASNSGGLYEQYF. The chain recombines TRBV12-3 or TRBV12-4 with TRBJ2-7, with 8 bases lining up with TRBD1. The junction had 6 bases not matched to a gene; V was cut back by 7 bases and J by 4 bases. CDR3 length equals 13 residues.

This clone was detected only once. This chain uses TRBV10-3 with TRBJ2-7; TRBD2 matches at 8 bases. V dropped 8 bases and J dropped 7; count of bases not matched to a gene: 10. The CDR3 has 13 residues. The germline CDR1 and CDR2 sequences are ENHRY and SYGVKD. The DNA for the CDR3 is TGTGCCATCGAAGGGACTAGAACCCTGGAGCAGTACTTC. It is translated as CAIEGTRTLEQYF.

In regard to this clone: Additional DNA sequences in this sample encode the identical CDR3. The rearrangement uses TRBV5-4 and TRBJ2-7; D is unresolved. Trimming removed 0 bases from V and 7 bases from J, with 8 bases in between. This CDR3 is built from 12 residues. The germline V gene has CDR1 SGHNT and CDR2 YYREEE (reference sequence). The CDR3 region is CASSLDYGEQYF. In DNA, the CDR3 is TGTGCCAGCAGCTTGGACTATGGAGAGCAGTACTTC.

The V call is TRBV7-9, the J call TRBJ2-7; D ambiguous. The V gene's germline CDR1 is SEHNR and CDR2 FQNEAQ (reference sequence). V was clipped by 0 bases and J by 1 base, with 4 bases between them. This CDR3 is 13 amino acids long. CDR3 nucleotides: TGTGCCAGCAGCTTAGCCGGGTCCTACGAGCAGTACTTC. Translating it yields CASSLAGSYEQYF.

V usage is TRBV7-9 and J usage is TRBJ2-7; TRBD1 agrees at 7 bases. The V segment lost 5 bases and the J segment 2 bases; nucleotides outside the gene matches: 9. CDR3 size: 15 residues. Germline lookup yields CDR1 SEHNR and CDR2 FQNEAQ (reference sequence). In DNA, the CDR3 is TGTGCCAGCAGCCTCGACCGGGACAGAACCTACGAGCAGTACTTC. Protein: CASSLDRDRTYEQYF.

This clone showed up just a few times. The chain carries TRBV7-9 and TRBJ2-7; 7 bases are a match to TRBD2. Trimming cost V 5 bases and J 3 bases; bases outside gene matches: 10. This CDR3 spans 15 amino acids. Germline CDR1 reads SEHNR; CDR2 reads FQNEAQ (reference sequence). The CDR3 protein is CASSRSGAGNYEQYF. As DNA, the CDR3 is TGTGCCAGCAGCCGGAGCGGGGCGGGAAACTACGAGCAGTACTTC.